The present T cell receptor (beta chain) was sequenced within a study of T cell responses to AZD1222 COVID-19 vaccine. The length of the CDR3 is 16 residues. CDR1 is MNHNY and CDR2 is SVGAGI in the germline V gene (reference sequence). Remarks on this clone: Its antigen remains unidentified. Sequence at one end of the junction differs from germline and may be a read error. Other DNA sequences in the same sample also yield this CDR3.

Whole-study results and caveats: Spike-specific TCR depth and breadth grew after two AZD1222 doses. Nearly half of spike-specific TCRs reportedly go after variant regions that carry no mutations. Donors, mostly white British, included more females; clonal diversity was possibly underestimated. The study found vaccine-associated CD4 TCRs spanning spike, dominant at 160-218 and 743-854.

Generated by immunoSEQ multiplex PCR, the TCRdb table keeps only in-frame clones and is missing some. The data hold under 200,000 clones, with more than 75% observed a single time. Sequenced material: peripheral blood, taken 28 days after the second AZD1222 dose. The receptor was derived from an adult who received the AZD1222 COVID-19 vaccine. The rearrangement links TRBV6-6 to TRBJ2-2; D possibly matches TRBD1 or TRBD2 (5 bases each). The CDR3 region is CASSYSKGSGSGELFF. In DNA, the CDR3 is TGCGCCAGCAGTTACTCGAAGGGGAGTGGGTCCGGGGAGCTGTTTTTT.